The rows below give T cell receptor beta chains drawn from one sample of a study of immune heterogeneity within non-small cell lung tumors. TCRdb redid the calling of the multiplex PCR reads with MiXCR, one entry per CDR3 protein. The table records thousands of distinct CDR3 sequences, roughly 56% of them present only once. Sequenced material: lung tumor tissue. The receptors originated from a man in his sixties with non-small cell lung cancer. The CDR3 runs from the conserved cysteine through the conserved F or W. Each record gives: clone size, J gene, V gene, CDR3 length, D gene, CDR3 DNA, CDR3 protein. The D gene is left open where the match is weak. Clone size is given for some rows only: seen once, a few or many times, or a class if the clone is expanded.

clone_size: NA; j_call: TRBJ2-6; v_call: TRBV11-3; cdr3_length: 16; d_call: NA; cdr3_nt: TGTGCCAGCAGCTCGGGCCCCACGCAGGGGGCCAACGTCCTGACTTTC; cdr3_aa: CASSSGPTQGANVLTF
clone_size: few; j_call: TRBJ1-2; v_call: TRBV20-1; cdr3_length: 13; d_call: TRBD1; cdr3_nt: TGCAGTGCTGACCGGGACAGGGGATATGGCTACACCTTC; cdr3_aa: CSADRDRGYGYTF
clone_size: few; j_call: TRBJ2-3; v_call: TRBV7-2; cdr3_length: 16; d_call: NA; cdr3_nt: TGTGCCAGCAGCCCTATGGGGGCGGGAGTATCGAATACGCAGTATTTT; cdr3_aa: CASSPMGAGVSNTQYF
clone_size: NA; j_call: TRBJ2-7; v_call: TRBV7-8; cdr3_length: 14; d_call: NA; cdr3_nt: TGTGCCAGCAGCCTATCACTAGGCACCTACGAGCAGTACTTC; cdr3_aa: CASSLSLGTYEQYF
clone_size: NA; j_call: TRBJ1-2; v_call: TRBV7-9; cdr3_length: 13; d_call: NA; cdr3_nt: TGTGCCAGCAGCGGGACACTAAACTATGGCTACACCTTC; cdr3_aa: CASSGTLNYGYTF
clone_size: NA; j_call: TRBJ1-5; v_call: TRBV10-3; cdr3_length: 15; d_call: NA; cdr3_nt: TGTGCCATCAGTGACAGGGTGTCCAGCAATCAGCCCCAGCATTTT; cdr3_aa: CAISDRVSSNQPQHF
clone_size: NA; j_call: TRBJ2-2; v_call: TRBV28; cdr3_length: 18; d_call: NA; cdr3_nt: TGTGCCAGCAGTTTATTCCCATCGTGGGAGAGGGGCACCGGGGAGCTGTTTTTT; cdr3_aa: CASSLFPSWERGTGELFF
clone_size: NA; j_call: TRBJ2-1; v_call: TRBV5-1; cdr3_length: 14; d_call: NA; cdr3_nt: TGCGCCAGCAGCCCGGGGGACGCATACAATGAGCAGTTCTTC; cdr3_aa: CASSPGDAYNEQFF
clone_size: NA; j_call: TRBJ1-2; v_call: TRBV5-1; cdr3_length: 14; d_call: NA; cdr3_nt: TGCGCCAGCAGCTTGGATCTGGGGGTTAGCGGCTACACCTTC; cdr3_aa: CASSLDLGVSGYTF
clone_size: large; j_call: TRBJ2-1; v_call: TRBV27; cdr3_length: 15; d_call: TRBD1; cdr3_nt: TGTGCCAGCAGTTTATCCCCGACAGGGTCAGGGGAGCAGTTCTTC; cdr3_aa: CASSLSPTGSGEQFF
clone_size: NA; j_call: TRBJ1-1; v_call: TRBV4-1; cdr3_length: 13; d_call: TRBD1; cdr3_nt: TGCGCCAGCAGCCTACAGGGGGCCACTGAAGCTTTCTTT; cdr3_aa: CASSLQGATEAFF
clone_size: NA; j_call: TRBJ2-1; v_call: TRBV12-3/TRBV12-4; cdr3_length: 16; d_call: TRBD2; cdr3_nt: TGTGCCAGCAGCCCCAGAACTAGCGGGAGATCCAATGAGCAGTTCTTC; cdr3_aa: CASSPRTSGRSNEQFF
clone_size: NA; j_call: TRBJ1-2; v_call: TRBV28; cdr3_length: 13; d_call: TRBD1; cdr3_nt: TGTGCCAGCAGGGGACAGGGTTGGAATGGCTACACCTTC; cdr3_aa: CASRGQGWNGYTF
clone_size: NA; j_call: TRBJ1-6; v_call: TRBV7-2; cdr3_length: 16; d_call: NA; cdr3_nt: TGTGCCAGCAGCAAGGACGGACACTCCTATAATTCACCCCTCCACTTT; cdr3_aa: CASSKDGHSYNSPLHF
clone_size: NA; j_call: TRBJ2-7; v_call: TRBV2; cdr3_length: 13; d_call: NA; cdr3_nt: TGTGCCAGCAATGGCGGGGTCTCCTACGAGCAGTACTTC; cdr3_aa: CASNGGVSYEQYF
clone_size: NA; j_call: TRBJ2-6; v_call: TRBV6-1; cdr3_length: 14; d_call: TRBD2; cdr3_nt: TGTGCCAGCAAACCGTATCGGACTAGCGGGAGCCATTTCTTC; cdr3_aa: CASKPYRTSGSHFF
clone_size: NA; j_call: TRBJ2-1; v_call: TRBV9; cdr3_length: 16; d_call: TRBD2; cdr3_nt: TGTGCCAGCAGCTCTCGGACTAGCGGGACAAGGAATGAGCAGTTCTTC; cdr3_aa: CASSSRTSGTRNEQFF
clone_size: NA; j_call: TRBJ2-7; v_call: TRBV10-3; cdr3_length: 14; d_call: NA; cdr3_nt: TGTGCCATCAGTGAGTCACAGGGATGGTACGAGCAGTACTTC; cdr3_aa: CAISESQGWYEQYF
clone_size: NA; j_call: TRBJ2-1; v_call: TRBV5-1; cdr3_length: 12; d_call: NA; cdr3_nt: TGCGCCAGCAGCTTGGGGCACAATGAGCAGTTCTTC; cdr3_aa: CASSLGHNEQFF
clone_size: NA; j_call: TRBJ2-2; v_call: TRBV27; cdr3_length: 15; d_call: TRBD2; cdr3_nt: TGTGCCAGCAGTTTACGGCGGGGGTCCGGCGGGGAGCTGTTTTTT; cdr3_aa: CASSLRRGSGGELFF
clone_size: NA; j_call: TRBJ1-2; v_call: TRBV9; cdr3_length: 15; d_call: TRBD1; cdr3_nt: TGTGCCAGCAGCGCCACCGACAGGGCAGAGGATGGCTACACCTTC; cdr3_aa: CASSATDRAEDGYTF
clone_size: NA; j_call: TRBJ1-5; v_call: TRBV6-1; cdr3_length: 14; d_call: NA; cdr3_nt: TGTGCCAGAACGCGGACAGCAGAGGATCAGCCCCAGCATTTT; cdr3_aa: CARTRTAEDQPQHF
clone_size: NA; j_call: TRBJ2-2; v_call: TRBV6-2/TRBV6-3; cdr3_length: 16; d_call: TRBD2; cdr3_nt: TGTGCCAGCAGTCTATCAGCGGGACTAGGCGCCGGGGAGCTGTTTTTT; cdr3_aa: CASSLSAGLGAGELFF